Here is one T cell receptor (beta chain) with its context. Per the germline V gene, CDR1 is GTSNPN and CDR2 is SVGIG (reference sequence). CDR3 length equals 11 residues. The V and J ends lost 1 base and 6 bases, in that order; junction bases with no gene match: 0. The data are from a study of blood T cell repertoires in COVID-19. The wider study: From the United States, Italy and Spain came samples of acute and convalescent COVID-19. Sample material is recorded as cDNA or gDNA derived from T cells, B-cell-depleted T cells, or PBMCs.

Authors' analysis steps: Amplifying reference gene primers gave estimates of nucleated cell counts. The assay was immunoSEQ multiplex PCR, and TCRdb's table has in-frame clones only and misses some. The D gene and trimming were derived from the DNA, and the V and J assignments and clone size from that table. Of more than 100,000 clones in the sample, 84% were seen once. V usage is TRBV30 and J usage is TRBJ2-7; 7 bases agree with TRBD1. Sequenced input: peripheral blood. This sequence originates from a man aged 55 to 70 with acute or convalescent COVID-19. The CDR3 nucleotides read TGTGCCTGGAGTGACAGGGGCGAGCAGTACTTC. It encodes CAWSDRGEQYF.